This is a list of T cell receptor beta chains from one sample in a study of ipilimumab plus nivolumab after autologous stem cell transplantation. Using immunoSEQ multiplex PCR, the repertoire was profiled, and TCRdb retains in-frame clones only, with some absent. The profile covers over 35,000 clones, with about 92% appearing a single time and over 0.85% taken by the ten largest. The input for sequencing was PBMCs, taken in a trial of ipilimumab plus nivolumab as post-transplant consolidation. The receptors come from a male donor with multiple myeloma. Both conserved end residues are part of each CDR3. A D gene is named only where the DNA matches it firmly. Clone size appears in some rows only: once, few, many, or a class for an expanded clone.

D	size	V	J	DNA	CDR3
TRBD1	-	TRBV28	TRBJ1-1	TGTGCCAGCAGTCCCTCCATGGACAGGGGGCGATTCTTT	CASSPSMDRGRFF
TRBD2	-	TRBV27	TRBJ2-3	TGTGCCAGCAGTTTCGGACTAGCGGGAACAGATACGCAGTATTTT	CASSFGLAGTDTQYF
TRBD1	once	TRBV9	TRBJ1-2	TGTGCCAGCAGCCGCCGGGACAGGGCGAACTATGGCTACACCTTC	CASSRRDRANYGYTF
-	-	TRBV30	TRBJ1-1	TGTGCCTGGAGTGTTCCCCTCATGGAAGCTTTCTTT	CAWSVPLMEAFF
TRBD2	-	TRBV27	TRBJ2-5	TGTGCCAGCAGTTCGACTAGCGGGGCTGTAGAGACCCAGTACTTC	CASSSTSGAVETQYF
TRBD1	-	TRBV6-1	TRBJ2-7	TGTGCCAGCAGTGAAGCGACAGGGGGAGTCGAGCAGTACTTC	CASSEATGGVEQYF
TRBD1	-	TRBV6-5	TRBJ2-1	TGTGCCAGCAGACCATTGGACAGGGATGAGCAGTTCTTC	CASRPLDRDEQFF
-	-	TRBV28	TRBJ1-5	TGTGCCAGCAGTTTATCCATCAACCCCCTCAAGGGGGTAAGCAATCAGCCCCAGCATTTT	CASSLSINPLKGVSNQPQHF
TRBD1	once	TRBV18	TRBJ2-7	TGTGCCAGCTCACCCGGGACAGGGCATTACGAGCAGTACTTC	CASSPGTGHYEQYF
-	-	TRBV27	TRBJ1-1	TGTGCCAGCAGCCCCCCGGCAGGGGCGGCGAACACTGAAGCTTTCTTT	CASSPPAGAANTEAFF